Below, one T cell receptor (beta chain) is given with its context. Antigen unknown. This sample was taken from a study of siplizumab effects on memory and regulatory T cells. Per germline, CDR1 SGHRS and CDR2 YFSETQ. There are 15 residues in the CDR3. V was pared by 4 bases and J by 3 bases, with 6 bases of the junction left unmatched. General observations from the study: Sequences below about 10^-5 frequency were poorly captured. As a result, only a minor fraction of alloreactive clones mapped to unstimulated subsets.

TCRdb keeps only in-frame clones here, not all; method: immunoSEQ multiplex PCR. This sample carries 80,000 to 130,000 clones, roughly 94% of them seen once, and the ten largest clones take around 0.68%. This TCR came from a human donor in good health. V usage is TRBV5-1 and J usage is TRBJ2-7; 11 positions agree with TRBD1. Source material: Tregs sorted from blood. Written as DNA, the CDR3 is TGCGCCAGCAGCAGGTCCGGGACAGGGGGCTACGAGCAGTACTTC. This sequence encodes CASSRSGTGGYEQYF. Together with reference TRBV5-1 and TRBJ2-7, the CDR3 gives the full variable domain: KAGVTQTPRYLIKTRGQQVTLSCSPISGHRSVSWYQQTPGQGLQFLFEYFSETQRNKGNFPGRFSGRQFSNSRSEMNVSTLELGDSALYLCASSRSGTGGYEQYFGPGTRLTVT.